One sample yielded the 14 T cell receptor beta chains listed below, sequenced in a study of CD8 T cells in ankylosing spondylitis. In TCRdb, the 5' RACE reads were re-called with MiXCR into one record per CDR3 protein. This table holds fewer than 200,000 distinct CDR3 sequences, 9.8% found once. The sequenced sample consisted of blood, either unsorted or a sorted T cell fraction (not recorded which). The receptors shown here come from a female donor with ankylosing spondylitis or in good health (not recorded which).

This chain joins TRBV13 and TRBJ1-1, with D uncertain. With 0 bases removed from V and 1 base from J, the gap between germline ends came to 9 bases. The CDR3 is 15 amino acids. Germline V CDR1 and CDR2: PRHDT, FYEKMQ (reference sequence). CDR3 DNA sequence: TGTGCCAGCAGCTTAGGCCTAAGGCAGAACACTGAAGCTTTCTTT. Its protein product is CASSLGLRQNTEAFF.

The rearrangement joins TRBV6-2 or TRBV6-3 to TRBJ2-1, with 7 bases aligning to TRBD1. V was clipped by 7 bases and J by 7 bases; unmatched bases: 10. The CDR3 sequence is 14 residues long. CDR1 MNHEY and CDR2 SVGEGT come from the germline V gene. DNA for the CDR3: TGTGCCAGCACTATACAGGGGTGGACTAATGAGCAGTTCTTC. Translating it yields CASTIQGWTNEQFF.

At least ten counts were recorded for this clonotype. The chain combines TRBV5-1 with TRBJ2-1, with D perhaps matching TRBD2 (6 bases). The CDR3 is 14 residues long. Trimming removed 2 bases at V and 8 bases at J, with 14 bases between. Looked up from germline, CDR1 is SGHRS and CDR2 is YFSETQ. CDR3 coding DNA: TGCGCCAGCAGCTTAGGTTCTAGCGCAGATGAGCAGTTCTTC. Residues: CASSLGSSADEQFF.

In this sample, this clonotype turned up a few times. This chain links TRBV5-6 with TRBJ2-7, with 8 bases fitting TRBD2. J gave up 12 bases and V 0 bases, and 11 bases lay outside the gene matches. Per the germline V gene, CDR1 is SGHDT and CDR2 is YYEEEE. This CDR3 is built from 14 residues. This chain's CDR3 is CASSLELREDRMYF. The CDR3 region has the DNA TGTGCCAGCAGCTTGGAATTGCGGGAGGACCGGATGTACTTC.

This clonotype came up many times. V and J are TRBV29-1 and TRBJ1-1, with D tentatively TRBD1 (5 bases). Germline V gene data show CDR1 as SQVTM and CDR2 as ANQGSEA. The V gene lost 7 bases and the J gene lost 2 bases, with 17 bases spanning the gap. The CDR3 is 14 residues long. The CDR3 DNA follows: TGCAGCGCCCTACTGGGGGAAGGAAACACTGAAGCTTTCTTT. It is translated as CSALLGEGNTEAFF.

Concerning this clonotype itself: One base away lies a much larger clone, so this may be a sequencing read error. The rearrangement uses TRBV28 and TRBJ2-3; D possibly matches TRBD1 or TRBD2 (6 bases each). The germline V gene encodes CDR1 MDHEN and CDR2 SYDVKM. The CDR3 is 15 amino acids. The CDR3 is CTSSGGQGLTDTQYF. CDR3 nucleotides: TGTACCAGCAGTGGGGGCCAGGGACTCACAGATACGCAGTATTTT.

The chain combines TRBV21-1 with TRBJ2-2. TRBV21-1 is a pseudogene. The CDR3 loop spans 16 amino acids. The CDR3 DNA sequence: TGTGCCAGCAGCAAAGATGTCGTAGGGTCCGCCGGGGAGCTGTTTTTT. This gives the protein CASSKDVVGSAGELFF.

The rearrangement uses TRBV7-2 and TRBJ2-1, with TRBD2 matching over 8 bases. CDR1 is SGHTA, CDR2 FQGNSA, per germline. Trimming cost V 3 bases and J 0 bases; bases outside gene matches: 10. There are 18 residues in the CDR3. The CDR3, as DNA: TGTGCCAGCAGCTTGAGCCGGGGGGGCGGTAGCTCCTACAATGAGCAGTTCTTC. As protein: CASSLSRGGGSSYNEQFF.

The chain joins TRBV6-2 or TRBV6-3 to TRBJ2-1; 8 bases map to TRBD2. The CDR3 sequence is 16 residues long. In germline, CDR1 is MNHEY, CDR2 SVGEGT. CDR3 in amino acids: CGASAVGRGMYNEQFF. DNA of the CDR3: TGTGGAGCAAGTGCGGTCGGGAGGGGGATGTACAATGAGCAGTTCTTC.

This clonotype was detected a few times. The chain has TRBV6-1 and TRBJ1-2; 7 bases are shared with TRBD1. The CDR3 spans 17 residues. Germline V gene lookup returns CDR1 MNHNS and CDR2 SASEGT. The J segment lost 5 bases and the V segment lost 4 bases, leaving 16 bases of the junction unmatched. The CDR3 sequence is CASSGGQVTTTGYGYTF. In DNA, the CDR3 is TGTGCCAGCAGTGGCGGACAGGTCACTACCACAGGATATGGCTACACCTTC.

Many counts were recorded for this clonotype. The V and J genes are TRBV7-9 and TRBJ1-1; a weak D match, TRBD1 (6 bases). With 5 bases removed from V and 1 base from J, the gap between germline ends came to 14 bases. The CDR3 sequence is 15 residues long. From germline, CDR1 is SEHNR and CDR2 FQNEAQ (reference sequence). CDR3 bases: TGTGCCAGCAGCCAGCAACAGGGACCGAACACTGAAGCTTTCTTT. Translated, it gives CASSQQQGPNTEAFF.

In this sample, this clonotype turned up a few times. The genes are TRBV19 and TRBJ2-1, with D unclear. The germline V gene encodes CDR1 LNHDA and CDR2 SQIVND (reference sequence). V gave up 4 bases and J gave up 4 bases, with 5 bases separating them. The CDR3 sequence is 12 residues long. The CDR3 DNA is TGTGCCAGTAGTAAGTGGTACAATGAGCAGTTCTTC. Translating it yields CASSKWYNEQFF.

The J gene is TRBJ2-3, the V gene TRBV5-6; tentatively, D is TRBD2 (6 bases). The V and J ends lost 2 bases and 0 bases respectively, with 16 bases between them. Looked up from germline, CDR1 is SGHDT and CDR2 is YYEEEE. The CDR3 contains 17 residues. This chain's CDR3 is CASSFGGDSTSTDTQYF. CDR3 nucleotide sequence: TGTGCCAGCAGCTTTGGCGGGGACTCCACTAGCACAGATACGCAGTATTTT.

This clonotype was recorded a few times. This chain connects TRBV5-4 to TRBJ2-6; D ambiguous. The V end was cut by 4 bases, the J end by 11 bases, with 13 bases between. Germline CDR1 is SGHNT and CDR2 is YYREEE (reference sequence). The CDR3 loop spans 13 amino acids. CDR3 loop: CASSLILGYVLTF. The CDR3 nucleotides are TGTGCCAGCAGCCTCATTTTGGGTTACGTCCTGACTTTC.